Described below is a single T cell receptor (beta chain) sequence and its context. What this receptor recognizes is not known. No base-level quality is on record; no much larger clone is a single base apart. This sample is drawn from a study of technical replicates of blood from a few donors (dated 2017 in TCRdb). Libraries were made using the immunoSEQ multiplex PCR assay. In its TCRdb copy, this immuneACCESS table keeps in-frame sequences only and misses some clones. Where compared with another copy, unresolved V genes explain less than half of these, and the others have no known cause. The sample table lists just over 95,000 clones, approximately 95% of them with a count of one. The top ten constitute around 0.31% of the sample. The sequence was obtained from a human donor in good health. The source material was T cells isolated from PBMCs.

DNA sequence: TGTGCCAGCAGCTTGGTGACTGCTGAAGCTTTCTTT. Its amino acids are CASSLVTAEAFF. The sequence links TRBV5-6 to TRBJ1-1; no confident D gene assignment can be made. The trim is 0 bases for V and 6 bases for J, with a gap of 6 bases between the germline ends. Sequences SGHDT (CDR1) and YYEEEE (CDR2) are obtained from the germline V gene. The CDR3 sequence holds 12 residues, the cysteine and phenylalanine included. The read is trimmed to its CDR3 DNA, 36 bases read in frame from base 1. Here the CDR3 is joined to the reference TRBV5-6 and TRBJ1-1 genes, and the full variable domain is: DAGVTQSPTHLIKTRGQQVTLRCSPKSGHDTVSWYQQALGQGPQFIFQYYEEEERQRGNFPDRFSGHQFPNYSSELNVNALLLGDSALYLCASSLVTAEAFFGQGTRLTVV.